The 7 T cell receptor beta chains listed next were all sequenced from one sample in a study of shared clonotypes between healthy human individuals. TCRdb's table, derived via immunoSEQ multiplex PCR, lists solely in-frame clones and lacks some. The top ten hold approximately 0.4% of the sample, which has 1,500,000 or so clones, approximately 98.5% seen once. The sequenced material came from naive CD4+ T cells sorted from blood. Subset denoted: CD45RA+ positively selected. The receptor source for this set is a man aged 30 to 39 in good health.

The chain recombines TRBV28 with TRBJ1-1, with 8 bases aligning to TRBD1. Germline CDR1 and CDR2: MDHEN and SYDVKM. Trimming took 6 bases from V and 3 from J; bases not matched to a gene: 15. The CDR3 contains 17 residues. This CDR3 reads CASSRAGGAKMYTEAFF. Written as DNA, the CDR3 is TGTGCCAGCAGCCGGGCAGGGGGCGCAAAGATGTACACTGAAGCTTTCTTT.

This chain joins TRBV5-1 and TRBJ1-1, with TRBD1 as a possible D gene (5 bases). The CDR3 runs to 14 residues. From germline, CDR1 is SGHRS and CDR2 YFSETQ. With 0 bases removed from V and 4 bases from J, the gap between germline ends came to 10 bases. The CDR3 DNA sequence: TGCGCCAGCAGCTTGGACGGGGGGATCACTGAAGCTTTCTTT. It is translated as CASSLDGGITEAFF. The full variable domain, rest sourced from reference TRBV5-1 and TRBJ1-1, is KAGVTQTPRYLIKTRGQQVTLSCSPISGHRSVSWYQQTPGQGLQFLFEYFSETQRNKGNFPGRFSGRQFSNSRSEMNVSTLELGDSALYLCASSLDGGITEAFFGQGTRLTVV.

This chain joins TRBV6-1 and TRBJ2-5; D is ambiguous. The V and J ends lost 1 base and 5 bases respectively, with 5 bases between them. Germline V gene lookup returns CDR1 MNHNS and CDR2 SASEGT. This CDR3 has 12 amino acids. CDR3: CASSEEWETQYF. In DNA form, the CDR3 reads TGTGCCAGCAGTGAAGAATGGGAGACCCAGTACTTC.

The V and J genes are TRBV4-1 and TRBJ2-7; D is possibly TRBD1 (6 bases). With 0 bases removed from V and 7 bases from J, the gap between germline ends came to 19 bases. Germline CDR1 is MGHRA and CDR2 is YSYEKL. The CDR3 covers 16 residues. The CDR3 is CASSQDGQGPVREQYF. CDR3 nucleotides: TGCGCCAGCAGCCAAGACGGGCAGGGGCCAGTCCGGGAGCAGTACTTC.

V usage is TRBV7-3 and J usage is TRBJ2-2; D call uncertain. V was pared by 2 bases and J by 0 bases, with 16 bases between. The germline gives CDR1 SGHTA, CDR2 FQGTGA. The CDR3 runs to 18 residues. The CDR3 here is CASSLGAPGSANTGELFF. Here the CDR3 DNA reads TGTGCCAGCAGCTTAGGCGCTCCCGGCAGCGCGAACACCGGGGAGCTGTTTTTT.

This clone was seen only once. The CDR3 spells CASSLEGPSEQYF. Written as DNA, the CDR3 is TGTGCCAGCAGCTTAGAGGGGCCCTCCGAGCAGTACTTC. This chain joins TRBV7-9 and TRBJ2-7, with D possibly being TRBD1 (5 bases). Germline V gene data show CDR1 as SEHNR and CDR2 as FQNEAQ (reference sequence). The CDR3 spans 13 residues. V was pared by 1 base and J by 6 bases, with 10 bases between.

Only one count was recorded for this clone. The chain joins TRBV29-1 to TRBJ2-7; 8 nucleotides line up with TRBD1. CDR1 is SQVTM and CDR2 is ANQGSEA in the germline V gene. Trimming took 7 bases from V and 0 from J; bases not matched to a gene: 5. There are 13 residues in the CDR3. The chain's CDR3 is CSAGQASSYEQYF. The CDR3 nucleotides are TGCAGCGCGGGACAGGCTAGCTCCTACGAGCAGTACTTC.